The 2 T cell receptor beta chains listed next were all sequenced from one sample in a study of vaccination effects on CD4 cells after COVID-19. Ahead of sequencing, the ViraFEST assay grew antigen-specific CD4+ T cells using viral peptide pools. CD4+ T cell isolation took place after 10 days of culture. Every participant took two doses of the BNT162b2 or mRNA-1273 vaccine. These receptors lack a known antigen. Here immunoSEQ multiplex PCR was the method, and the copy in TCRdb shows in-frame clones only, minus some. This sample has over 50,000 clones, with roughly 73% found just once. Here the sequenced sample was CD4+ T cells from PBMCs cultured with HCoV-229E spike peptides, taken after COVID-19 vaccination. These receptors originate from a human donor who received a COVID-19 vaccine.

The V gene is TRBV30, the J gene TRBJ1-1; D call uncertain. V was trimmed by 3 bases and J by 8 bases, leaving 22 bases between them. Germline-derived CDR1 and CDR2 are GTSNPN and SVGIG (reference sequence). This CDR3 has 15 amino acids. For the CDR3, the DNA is TGTGCCTGGAGCACCGGGTTCGGTGGAGGGCGAGAAGCTTTCTTT. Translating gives CAWSTGFGGGREAFF.

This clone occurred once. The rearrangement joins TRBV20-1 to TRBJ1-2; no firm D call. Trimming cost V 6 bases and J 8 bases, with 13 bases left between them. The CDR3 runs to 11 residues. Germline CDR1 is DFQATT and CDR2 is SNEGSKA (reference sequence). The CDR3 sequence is CSAEMGWGYTF. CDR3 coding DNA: TGCAGTGCCGAGATGGGCTGGGGCTACACCTTC.